The next 7 T cell receptor beta chains were all read from a single sample in a study of molecular identifiers for immune sequencing clone quantification. TCRdb fed the PCR reads into MiXCR, producing one record per CDR3 protein. Of 550,000 to 750,000 distinct CDR3 sequences in the sample, 15% to 20% were seen once. The source material was naive CD8+ T cells from blood, with Jurkat cell RNA spiked in. Described subset: FACS-sorted CD8+CD4-CCR7+CD45RA+ naive T cells. These receptors were taken from a human donor in good health. Some libraries in this study had Jurkat cell RNA spiked in.

This clonotype was seen more than once but under ten times. The chain employs TRBV30 and TRBJ2-3; D is uncertain. The length of the CDR3 is 13 residues. V lost 7 bases to trimming and J lost 4 bases, with 15 bases between them. CDR1 and CDR2 from the germline V gene are GTSNPN and SVGIG (reference sequence). The CDR3 loop reads CASQNTLADTQYF. The CDR3 DNA reads TGTGCCTCCCAAAATACCCTAGCAGATACGCAGTATTTT. Looking up the rest from reference TRBV30 and TRBJ2-3 gives the full variable domain: SQTIHQWPATLVQPVGSPLSLECTVEGTSNPNLYWYRQAAGRGLQLLFYSVGIGQISSEVPQNLSASRPQDRQFILSSKKLLLSDSGFYLCASQNTLADTQYFGPGTRLTVL.

This clonotype has just a few counts. The chain is built from TRBV28 and TRBJ2-7; TRBD1 is a possible D gene (5 bases). This CDR3 is 11 amino acids long. Trimming took off 5 bases at V and 6 bases at J, with 8 bases between the two ends. In germline, CDR1 is MDHEN, CDR2 SYDVKM. The CDR3 spells CASSRTIEQYF. DNA for the CDR3: TGTGCCAGCAGTCGGACAATCGAGCAGTACTTC.

A remark on this clonotype: A much bigger clone sits one base away, suggesting this may be a read error. The chain recombines TRBV5-1 with TRBJ2-4, with 8 bases that match TRBD2. The trim removed 7 bases at V and 5 bases at J, leaving 14 bases unmatched. This CDR3 comprises 16 residues. CDR1 is SGHRS, CDR2 YFSETQ, per germline. The CDR3 coding sequence is TGCGCCAGCTGCCACGAGGGACTAGTCTACCAAAACATTCAGTACTTC. It specifies CASCHEGLVYQNIQYF.

In this sample, this clonotype turned up many times. The rearrangement links TRBV4-1 to TRBJ1-1; possible D gene TRBD1, 5 bases. CDR3 size: 16 residues. CDR1 is MGHRA, CDR2 YSYEKL, per germline. V lost 0 bases, J lost 1 base, and 12 bases lay in between. The CDR3 nucleotides are TGCGCCAGCAGCCAAGATATGAGGCAGGGGAACACTGAAGCTTTCTTT. Amino acids: CASSQDMRQGNTEAFF.

Ten or more counts support this clonotype. CDR3 nucleotide sequence: TGCAGTGCTCTCCATAGCGGGGCCGGTGTTTACGAGCAGTACTTC. Its protein is CSALHSGAGVYEQYF. This chain joins TRBV20-1 and TRBJ2-7; 8 bases are a match to TRBD2. With V trimmed by 5 bases and J by 4 bases, 13 bases remained unmatched. The germline gives CDR1 DFQATT, CDR2 SNEGSKA (reference sequence). CDR3 length: 15 amino acids.

This clonotype showed up many times. The gene calls are TRBV6-5 and TRBJ2-7; the D call may be TRBD1 or TRBD2 (5 bases each). The V and J ends lost 10 bases and 2 bases respectively, with 9 bases between them. CDR3 length: 11 amino acids. Germline V gene lookup returns CDR1 MNHEY and CDR2 SVGAGI. The CDR3 coding sequence is TGTGCCACCGGGACGGCCTACGAGCAGTACTTC. Its translation is CATGTAYEQYF.

As regards this clonotype: A much more abundant neighbour one base away suggests this may be a read error. The chain links TRBV20-1 to TRBJ2-7; 8 bases agree with TRBD2. CDR1 is DFQATT, CDR2 SNEGSKA, per germline (reference sequence). The CDR3 is 15 amino acids. CDR3 nucleotide sequence: TGCGGTGCTAGAGATTTGCGGGAGGAAATCTACGAGCAGTACTTC. Translated: CGARDLREEIYEQYF.